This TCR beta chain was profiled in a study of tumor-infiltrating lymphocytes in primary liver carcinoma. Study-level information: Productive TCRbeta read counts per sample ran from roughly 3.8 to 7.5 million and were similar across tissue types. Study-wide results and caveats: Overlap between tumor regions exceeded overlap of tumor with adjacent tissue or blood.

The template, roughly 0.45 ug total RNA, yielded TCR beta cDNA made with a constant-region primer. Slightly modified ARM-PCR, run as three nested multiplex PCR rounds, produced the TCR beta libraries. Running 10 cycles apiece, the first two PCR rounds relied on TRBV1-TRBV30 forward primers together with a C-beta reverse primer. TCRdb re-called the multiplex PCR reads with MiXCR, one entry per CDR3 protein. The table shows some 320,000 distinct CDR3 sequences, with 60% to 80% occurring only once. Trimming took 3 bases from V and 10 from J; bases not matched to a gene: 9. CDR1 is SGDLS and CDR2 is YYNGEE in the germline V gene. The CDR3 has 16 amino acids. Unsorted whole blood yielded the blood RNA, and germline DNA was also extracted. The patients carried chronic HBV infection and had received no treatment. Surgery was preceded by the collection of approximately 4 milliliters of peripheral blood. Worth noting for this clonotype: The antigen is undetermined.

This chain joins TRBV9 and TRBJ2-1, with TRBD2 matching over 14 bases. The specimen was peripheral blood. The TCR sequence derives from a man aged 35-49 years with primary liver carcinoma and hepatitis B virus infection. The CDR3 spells CASSALTSGRVEEQFF. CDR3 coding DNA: TGTGCCAGCAGCGCATTGACTAGCGGGAGGGTGGAGGAGCAGTTCTTC. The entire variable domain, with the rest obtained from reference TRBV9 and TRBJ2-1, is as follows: DSGVTQTPKHLITATGQRVTLRCSPRSGDLSVYWYQQSLDQGLQFLIQYYNGEERAKGNILERFSAQQFPDLHSELNLSSLELGDSALYFCASSALTSGRVEEQFFGPGTRLTVL.